One and the same sample provided the 19 T cell receptor beta chains below, sequenced in a study of T cell responses to AZD1222 COVID-19 vaccine. Libraries were prepared by immunoSEQ multiplex PCR; TCRdb keeps only in-frame clonotypes and omits some of them. The sample has 40,000 to 55,000 clones; 90% are singletons. Sequenced here: peripheral blood, sampled 28 days after the second AZD1222 dose. The receptors were sampled from an adult who received the AZD1222 COVID-19 vaccine.

The count of this clone is one. The V gene is TRBV7-2, the J gene TRBJ1-1; 7 bases match TRBD1. Germline trimming cut 6 bases from V and 7 bases from J; bases unmatched to any gene: 8. The CDR3 consists of 13 residues. The V gene's germline CDR1 is SGHTA and CDR2 FQGNSA. CDR3 DNA sequence: TGTGCCAGCAGTTACGGGACAGCTATTGAAGCTTTCTTT. Its protein product is CASSYGTAIEAFF. Drawing the rest from reference TRBV7-2 and TRBJ1-1, the complete variable domain is GAGVSQSPSNKVTEKGKDVELRCDPISGHTALYWYRQSLGQGLEFLIYFQGNSAPDKSGLPSDRFSAERTGGSVSTLTIQRTQQEDSAVYLCASSYGTAIEAFFGQGTRLTVV.

This rearrangement joins TRBV15 to TRBJ2-7; D gene uncertain. The germline V gene has CDR1 LNHNV and CDR2 YYDKDF (reference sequence). CDR3 length equals 13 residues. V lost 0 bases and J lost 7, with 10 bases in between. CDR3 sequence reads: CATSRDLYYEQYF. CDR3 sequence (DNA): TGTGCCACCAGCAGAGATCTATACTATGAGCAGTACTTC. Full variable domain (missing parts from reference TRBV15 and TRBJ2-7): DAMVIQNPRYQVTQFGKPVTLSCSQTLNHNVMYWYQQKSSQAPKLLFHYYDKDFNNEADTPDNFQSRRPNTSFCFLDIRSPGLGDTAMYLCATSRDLYYEQYFGPGTRLTVT.

This chain connects TRBV5-1 to TRBJ1-2; tentatively, D is TRBD1 (5 bases). There are 15 residues in the CDR3. Per germline, CDR1 SGHRS and CDR2 YFSETQ. Trimming cost V 0 bases and J 4 bases, with 13 bases left between them. DNA for the CDR3: TGCGCCAGCAGCTTGGCGGGGCGCGGGAGCTATGGCTACACCTTC. It specifies CASSLAGRGSYGYTF. The full variable domain, in which reference TRBV5-1 and TRBJ1-2 provide the parts outside the CDR3, is KAGVTQTPRYLIKTRGQQVTLSCSPISGHRSVSWYQQTPGQGLQFLFEYFSETQRNKGNFPGRFSGRQFSNSRSEMNVSTLELGDSALYLCASSLAGRGSYGYTFGSGTRLTVV.

The chain carries TRBV3-1 (or the pseudogene TRBV3-2) and TRBJ2-2; TRBD2 agrees at 10 bases. Germline lookup yields CDR1 LGHDT and CDR2 YNNKEL (reference sequence). This CDR3 region has 16 residues. The V gene end was trimmed by 1 base and the J gene end by 6 bases; junction bases not matched to a gene: 5. The CDR3 bases are TGTGCCAGCAGCCAAGTCGTCGGACTAGCGGCCGGGGAGCTGTTTTTT. It specifies CASSQVVGLAAGELFF.

The chain combines TRBV2 with TRBJ1-5; 7 bases are shared with TRBD1. The CDR3 runs 15 residues. V lost 4 bases, J lost 7 bases, and 10 bases stayed unmatched. Germline-derived CDR1 and CDR2 are SNHLY and FYNNEI. In DNA, the CDR3 is TGTGCCAGCAGTGTGGGCAGGGGGATAGGGCAGCCCCAGCATTTT. Protein product: CASSVGRGIGQPQHF.

This clone came up a few times. The rearrangement uses TRBV3-1 (or the pseudogene TRBV3-2) and TRBJ2-7; D call uncertain. Germline loops: CDR1 LGHDT, CDR2 YNNKEL (reference sequence). Between the trimmed V and J ends, which lost 6 bases and 5 bases, there was a span of 14 bases. The CDR3 is made up of 13 amino acids. CDR3 region: CASRPKRLNEQYF. The CDR3 region has the DNA TGTGCCAGCAGGCCAAAAAGGTTAAACGAGCAGTACTTC.

The J gene is TRBJ1-2, the V gene TRBV24-1; 8 bases are a match to TRBD1. The germline V gene encodes CDR1 KGHDR and CDR2 SFDVKD. Trimming at V came to 7 bases and at J to 7 bases, leaving 7 bases not matched to a gene. This CDR3 comprises 13 residues. The CDR3 protein is CATRAGGSGGYTF. CDR3 coding DNA: TGTGCCACCAGAGCAGGGGGCTCGGGTGGCTACACCTTC.

V and J are TRBV19 and TRBJ2-3; D call uncertain. The germline V and J ends were trimmed by 3 bases and 0 bases, with 13 bases remaining between them. The CDR3 length is 16 residues. Germline values: CDR1 LNHDA, CDR2 SQIVND (reference sequence). CDR3 sequence reads: CASSMALRSSTDTQYF. DNA of the CDR3: TGTGCCAGTAGTATGGCCCTCCGATCTAGCACAGATACGCAGTATTTT.

The V call is TRBV6-5, the J call TRBJ1-1; TRBD1 matches at 7 bases. Germline assignment: CDR1 MNHEY and CDR2 SVGAGI. This CDR3 comprises 14 residues. J lost 0 bases, V lost 6 bases, and 4 bases had no gene match. The CDR3, as DNA: TGTGCCAGCAGGGGGACAGTCATGAACACTGAAGCTTTCTTT. This sequence encodes CASRGTVMNTEAFF.

This sequence joins TRBV15 and TRBJ2-5, with D unresolved. Germline assignment: CDR1 LNHNV and CDR2 YYDKDF (reference sequence). CDR3 length: 12 residues. Trimming took 4 bases from V and 5 from J, leaving 8 bases between them. The CDR3 spells CATSITRETQYF. The DNA of the CDR3 is TGTGCCACCAGCATCACTCGGGAGACCCAGTACTTC.

This chain connects TRBV4-2 to TRBJ1-2, with D possibly TRBD1 on 5 matching bases. This CDR3 region has 16 residues. Per germline, CDR1 LGHNA and CDR2 YNFKEQ. Trimming removed 1 base from V and 0 bases from J, with 12 bases in between. The CDR3: CASSQVDQGPNYGYTF. The CDR3 DNA reads TGTGCCAGCAGCCAAGTCGATCAGGGCCCTAACTATGGCTACACCTTC.

J is TRBJ1-4 and V is TRBV9; TRBD1 matches at 9 bases. The CDR3 length is 16 residues. Germline lookup yields CDR1 SGDLS and CDR2 YYNGEE. V gave up 4 bases and J gave up 8 bases; unmatched junction bases: 12. The DNA for the CDR3 is TGTGCCAGCAGCTCTACCCCGGGACAGGGTGGGGAAAAACTGTTTTTT. This gives the protein CASSSTPGQGGEKLFF.

V gene TRBV7-8 combines with J gene TRBJ2-7; weak D call: TRBD1 (6 bases). The CDR3 length is 15 residues. Looked up from germline, CDR1 is SGHVS and CDR2 is FQNEAQ. V lost 1 base and J 2 bases, leaving 12 bases between the germline ends. CDR3 nucleotides: TGTGCCAGCAGCTTAGAAGGGGGTTCTACCTACGAGCAGTACTTC. Encoded protein: CASSLEGGSTYEQYF.

The J gene is TRBJ2-7, the V gene TRBV19; D is ambiguous. Trimming left V 1 base short and J 2 bases short, with 6 bases between. CDR3 length equals 13 residues. CDR1 and CDR2 from the germline V gene are LNHDA and SQIVND (reference sequence). CDR3 in DNA: TGTGCCAGTAGTATAGCAGAAACCTACGAGCAGTACTTC. This gives the protein CASSIAETYEQYF.

The chain combines TRBV20-1 with TRBJ2-7; 10 bases fit TRBD1. The CDR3 loop spans 15 amino acids. The trim removed 3 bases at V and 3 bases at J, leaving 8 bases unmatched. Germline V gives CDR1 DFQATT, CDR2 SNEGSKA (reference sequence). CDR3 sequence (DNA): TGCAGTGCTAGTGCTATGACAGGGGGCGGCTACGAGCAGTACTTC. The encoded protein is CSASAMTGGGYEQYF.

The chain is built from TRBV11-2 and TRBJ2-1; 14 nucleotides agree with TRBD2. Per the germline V gene, CDR1 is SGHAT and CDR2 is FQNNGV. The CDR3 runs to 16 residues. V dropped 5 bases and J dropped 4; count of bases not matched to a gene: 4. CDR3 loop: CASSPTSGGGYNEQFF. CDR3 DNA: TGTGCCAGCAGCCCGACTAGCGGGGGGGGGTACAATGAGCAGTTCTTC.

V usage is TRBV6-2 or TRBV6-3 and J usage is TRBJ1-1, with 11 nucleotides matching TRBD1. The CDR3 contains 18 residues. After removal of 0 bases from V and 5 bases from J, the junction contained 11 bases not matched to a gene. The germline V gene has CDR1 MNHEY and CDR2 SVGEGT. This CDR3 reads CASSYSSKGQGAKTEAFF. CDR3 coding DNA: TGTGCCAGCAGTTACTCGAGTAAAGGACAGGGGGCGAAGACTGAAGCTTTCTTT.

This chain uses TRBV6-2 or TRBV6-3 with TRBJ1-1; the D is unclear. Trimming removed 5 bases from V and 0 bases from J, with 16 bases in between. From germline, CDR1 is MNHEY and CDR2 SVGEGT. The CDR3 is 16 amino acids. For the CDR3, the DNA is TGTGCCAGCAGTCTCGACCCGCGGCTCCTGAACACTGAAGCTTTCTTT. It specifies CASSLDPRLLNTEAFF.

Here the CDR3 reads CASSSVPGTLLGNTEAFF. CDR3 DNA: TGCGCCAGCAGCTCGGTTCCCGGGACATTACTTGGGAACACTGAAGCTTTCTTT. The chain couples TRBV5-1 to TRBJ1-1; possible D gene TRBD1, 6 bases. Germline-derived CDR1 and CDR2 are SGHRS and YFSETQ. This CDR3 spans 18 amino acids. Trimming took off 3 bases at V and 1 base at J, with 22 bases between the two ends.